This T cell receptor beta chain was identified during a study of T cell changes during pregnancy in multiple sclerosis. Produced via immunoSEQ multiplex PCR; TCRdb's table is partial and in-frame only. The repertoire holds 58,000 or so clones, with 92% as singletons. V lost 4 bases to trimming and J lost 0 bases; unmatched junction nucleotides: 3. The CDR3 totals 14 residues. The V gene's germline CDR1 is SGHRS and CDR2 YFSETQ. The clonotype comes from a female donor with multiple sclerosis, enrolled in a pregnancy study. The rearrangement links TRBV5-1 to TRBJ2-5; the match to TRBD1 covers 7 bases. The starting material was peripheral blood, obtained in the first trimester of pregnancy. CDR3 DNA: TGCGCCAGCAGCCGGGGACAGTACCAAGAGACCCAGTACTTC. Residues: CASSRGQYQETQYF.